Each of the 25 T cell receptor beta chains below was sequenced from the same sample in a study of cytomegalovirus exposure and HLA in healthy donors. TCRdb's table, derived via immunoSEQ multiplex PCR, lists solely in-frame clones and lacks some. Altogether roughly 200,000 clones are present, roughly 86% being singletons, with the ten largest covering 6.5% to 7.5%. The sequenced sample was PBMCs. The receptors were gathered from a man aged 25 to 40 in good health and CMV-seropositive.

This clone was counted a few times. The rearrangement uses TRBV2 and TRBJ1-2, with 9 bases identical to TRBD1. The CDR3 extends over 16 amino acids. Germline CDR1 SNHLY, CDR2 FYNNEI. V dropped 7 bases and J dropped 7; count of bases not matched to a gene: 16. CDR3 sequence (DNA): TGTGCCAGCAATGTTGCTCCGGGACAGGGCGATCGTGGCTACACCTTC. Its protein product is CASNVAPGQGDRGYTF.

The chain uses TRBV6-1 and TRBJ1-1; possibly TRBD1 for D (6 bases). The CDR3 runs 19 residues. Germline lookup yields CDR1 MNHNS and CDR2 SASEGT. V shed 0 bases and J shed 0 bases, with 20 bases lying between them. The CDR3 coding sequence is TGTGCCAGCAGTGAAGCAGGGGGGCAGGCGGGATCCATGAACACTGAAGCTTTCTTT. It yields the protein CASSEAGGQAGSMNTEAFF.

V is TRBV7-6 and J is TRBJ2-2, with no clear D. The V gene's germline CDR1 is SGHVS and CDR2 FNYEAQ. The CDR3 is 15 amino acids. V gave up 1 base and J gave up 3 bases, with 9 bases separating them. The CDR3 bases are TGTGCCAGCAGCTTAGTGGGCCCCGACACCGGGGAGCTGTTTTTT. Amino acid sequence: CASSLVGPDTGELFF.

The chain employs TRBV27 and TRBJ2-5; D gene unclear. The DNA end lines up better with TRBJ2-7; the J call may be wrong. CDR3 length: 11 amino acids. CDR1 MNHEY and CDR2 SMNVEV come from the germline V gene (reference sequence). Here the CDR3 reads CASSWGYEQYF. CDR3 bases: TGTGCCAGCAGTTGGGGCTACGAGCAGTACTTC.

The CDR3 loop is CASNRAGGADTQYF. The CDR3 bases are TGTGCCTCGAACCGAGCGGGGGGGGCAGATACGCAGTATTTT. The chain uses TRBV30 and TRBJ2-3, with TRBD2 matching 10 bases. There are 14 residues in the CDR3. The V segment lost 7 bases and the J segment 4 bases; nucleotides outside the gene matches: 8. Germline CDR1 reads GTSNPN; CDR2 reads SVGIG (reference sequence).

J is TRBJ2-1 and V is TRBV7-2; perhaps TRBD2 as D (5 bases). The V end was cut by 2 bases, the J end by 8 bases, with 13 bases between. Germline assignment: CDR1 SGHTA and CDR2 FQGNSA. CDR3 size: 14 residues. The CDR3 DNA reads TGTGCCAGCAGCTTATGGTCGCGGGTCCATGAGCAGTTCTTC. Its protein is CASSLWSRVHEQFF. The complete variable domain, with remaining parts taken from reference TRBV7-2 and TRBJ2-1, reads GAGVSQSPSNKVTEKGKDVELRCDPISGHTALYWYRQSLGQGLEFLIYFQGNSAPDKSGLPSDRFSAERTGGSVSTLTIQRTQQEDSAVYLCASSLWSRVHEQFFGPGTRLTVL.

This rearrangement joins TRBV15 to TRBJ2-5; 8 bases agree with TRBD2. The junction had 5 bases not matched to a gene; V was cut back by 3 bases and J by 5 bases. The germline gives CDR1 LNHNV, CDR2 YYDKDF (reference sequence). This CDR3 region has 14 residues. The CDR3 DNA reads as TGTGCCACCAGCAGGCTCCGGGAGGGGGAGACCCAGTACTTC. Protein product: CATSRLREGETQYF.

V gene TRBV9 combines with J gene TRBJ2-2; D gene unclear. In germline, CDR1 is SGDLS, CDR2 YYNGEE. With 3 bases removed from V and 7 bases from J, the gap between germline ends came to 7 bases. The CDR3 contains 12 residues. The DNA for the CDR3 is TGTGCCAGCAGCGAGACTGGCGGGGAGCTGTTTTTT. This encodes CASSETGGELFF.

This clone is large (0.1 to 1%) by share. One junction end disagrees with the germline gene, perhaps due to a read error. The chain combines TRBV6-5 with TRBJ2-7; TRBD2 is a possible D gene (5 bases). Germline V gives CDR1 MNHEY, CDR2 SVGAGI. This CDR3 is built from 15 residues. The CDR3, as DNA: TGTGCCAGCAGCAGAACAGCGGTACTAGGAGGTCATCCCCTCTTC. This encodes CASSRTAVLGGHPLF.

This sequence joins TRBV29-1 and TRBJ2-2; 7 bases agree with TRBD2. CDR3 length: 12 amino acids. Germline V gives CDR1 SQVTM, CDR2 ANQGSEA. The ends lost 6 bases at V and 8 bases at J; junction bases unmatched: 6. The CDR3 region is CSVRENGGELFF. CDR3 in DNA: TGCAGCGTGCGGGAGAACGGGGGGGAGCTGTTTTTT.

The count of this clone is one. CDR3 in amino acids: CASSIRTGSNEQFF. CDR3 coding DNA: TGTGCCAGTAGTATCAGAACAGGGTCCAATGAGCAGTTCTTC. The V call is TRBV19, the J call TRBJ2-1; D is possibly TRBD1 (6 bases). This CDR3 has 14 residues. The V end was cut by 3 bases, the J end by 6 bases, with 12 bases between. The germline V gene has CDR1 LNHDA and CDR2 SQIVND (reference sequence).

In its sample, this clone was seen once. This chain uses TRBV5-1 with TRBJ1-2; 7 nucleotides align to TRBD1. This CDR3 spans 15 amino acids. Germline CDR1 reads SGHRS; CDR2 reads YFSETQ. The V gene end was trimmed by 2 bases and the J gene end by 6 bases; junction bases not matched to a gene: 10. For the CDR3, the DNA is TGCGCCAGCAGCTTACGGGACAGCGACCCCAATGGCTACACCTTC. Encoded protein: CASSLRDSDPNGYTF.

V and J are TRBV5-1 and TRBJ1-1; 10 nucleotides match TRBD1. This CDR3 contains 19 residues. V shed 3 bases, J shed 3 bases, and the junction held 17 bases outside the gene matches. Germline CDR1 SGHRS, CDR2 YFSETQ. The CDR3 nucleotides are TGCGCCAGCAGCTCTCCGTATCGACAGGGGGCGAGGTTGGACACTGAAGCTTTCTTT. Its protein product is CASSSPYRQGARLDTEAFF.

The gene calls are TRBV5-4 and TRBJ1-2; tentative D call: TRBD1 (5 bases). This CDR3 is built from 14 residues. V lost 4 bases to trimming and J lost 4 bases, with 14 bases between them. CDR1 and CDR2 from the germline V gene are SGHNT and YYREEE (reference sequence). CDR3 protein: CASSPDNRGYGYTF. In DNA form, the CDR3 reads TGTGCCAGCAGCCCGGACAATAGAGGCTATGGCTACACCTTC.

This chain links TRBV15 with TRBJ1-1, with D unresolved. Deletions cut 2 bases from V and 4 bases from J, with 8 bases between. The length of the CDR3 is 13 residues. Germline CDR1 LNHNV, CDR2 YYDKDF (reference sequence). The CDR3 region has the DNA TGTGCCACCAGCAGAAAAGAGGTCACTGAAGCTTTCTTT. It codes for CATSRKEVTEAFF.

This sequence joins TRBV27 and TRBJ1-5, with D possibly matching TRBD1 (5 bases). The V and J ends lost 6 bases and 2 bases respectively, with 14 bases between them. The V gene's germline CDR1 is MNHEY and CDR2 SMNVEV (reference sequence). There are 15 residues in the CDR3. CDR3 region: CASRTGGEGNQPQHF. The CDR3 DNA follows: TGTGCCAGCAGGACGGGAGGGGAGGGCAATCAGCCCCAGCATTTT.

The chain employs TRBV4-2 and TRBJ1-4; tentative D call: TRBD1 (5 bases). CDR3 length: 16 amino acids. The V and J ends lost 1 base and 2 bases respectively, with 11 bases between them. The germline gives CDR1 LGHNA, CDR2 YNFKEQ. The CDR3 protein is CASSQGGSGTNEKLFF. Written as DNA, the CDR3 is TGTGCCAGCAGCCAAGGGGGGAGTGGGACTAATGAAAAACTGTTTTTT.

The chain uses TRBV7-9 and TRBJ2-5, with a weak D call TRBD1 (5 bases). V dropped 4 bases and J dropped 1 base, with 10 bases sitting between them. The germline V gene encodes CDR1 SEHNR and CDR2 FQNEAQ (reference sequence). The CDR3 length is 14 residues. This CDR3 reads CASSSDTFQETQYF. CDR3 DNA sequence: TGTGCCAGCAGCTCGGACACGTTCCAAGAGACCCAGTACTTC.

The rearrangement joins TRBV19 to TRBJ2-1, with unresolved D. CDR1 and CDR2 from the germline V gene are LNHDA and SQIVND (reference sequence). Trimming removed 2 bases from V and 7 bases from J, with 12 bases in between. This CDR3 is 14 amino acids long. As DNA, the CDR3 is TGTGCCAGTAGTATATATGGGCTGGGAAATGAGCAGTTCTTC. This encodes CASSIYGLGNEQFF.

CDR3 nucleotides: TGTGCCAGCAGTAGACCTAAGGGACAGGGGTCCCAGTACTTC. It codes for CASSRPKGQGSQYF. The rearrangement links TRBV28 to TRBJ2-5, with TRBD1 identical over 10 bases. The CDR3 is 14 amino acids. V shed 5 bases and J 9 bases; nucleotides not matched to a gene: 9. Germline CDR1 reads MDHEN; CDR2 reads SYDVKM.

The chain has TRBV13 and TRBJ2-3, with D uncertain. Germline CDR1 PRHDT, CDR2 FYEKMQ (reference sequence). The CDR3 has 15 residues. V was clipped by 1 base and J by 0 bases, with 8 bases between them. The chain's CDR3 is CASSLAGTSTDTQYF. CDR3 nucleotides: TGTGCCAGCAGCTTAGCGGGTACTAGCACAGATACGCAGTATTTT.

V gene TRBV5-6 combines with J gene TRBJ1-6, with 9 bases aligning to TRBD1. V shed 0 bases, J shed 11 bases, and the junction held 9 bases outside the gene matches. The germline V gene has CDR1 SGHDT and CDR2 YYEEEE. The CDR3 loop spans 16 amino acids. The CDR3 DNA is TGTGCCAGCAGCTTGGCCGGGGGACAGGGAGGGACACCCCTCCACTTT. Its protein is CASSLAGGQGGTPLHF.

The DNA for the CDR3 is TGTGCCAGCAGTTACGACAGGGGTCTGAGTCAGCCCCAGCATTTT. Translation: CASSYDRGLSQPQHF. The J gene is TRBJ1-5, the V gene TRBV2; 8 bases line up with TRBD1. Germline CDR1 SNHLY, CDR2 FYNNEI. Losses at the gene ends were 5 bases for V and 6 bases for J; bases not matched to a gene: 9. The CDR3 has 15 residues. The full variable domain, its missing parts supplied by reference TRBV2 and TRBJ1-5, is EPEVTQTPSHQVTQMGQEVILRCVPISNHLYFYWYRQILGQKVEFLVSFYNNEISEKSEIFDDQFSVERPDGSNFTLKIRSTKLEDSAMYFCASSYDRGLSQPQHFGDGTRLSIL.

This clone was counted at least ten times. The genes are TRBV28 and TRBJ2-7; 8 nucleotides line up with TRBD1. Looked up from germline, CDR1 is MDHEN and CDR2 is SYDVKM. The CDR3 spans 12 residues. V shed 4 bases, J shed 7 bases, and the junction held 3 bases outside the gene matches. The CDR3 loop reads CASSWQGAEQYF. The DNA for the CDR3 is TGTGCCAGCAGTTGGCAGGGGGCTGAGCAGTACTTC.

This chain joins TRBV5-6 and TRBJ2-1, with TRBD2 matching over 13 bases. This CDR3 comprises 16 residues. V was clipped by 4 bases and J by 6 bases; unmatched bases: 7. The germline CDR1 and CDR2 sequences are SGHDT and YYEEEE. The CDR3 here is CASSTLLAGGLNEQFF. CDR3 bases: TGTGCCAGCAGCACCCTACTAGCGGGGGGGCTCAATGAGCAGTTCTTC.